The next 5 T cell receptor beta chains were all read from a single sample in a study of OX40 agonist ivuxolimab in advanced cancers. Clones were read by immunoSEQ multiplex PCR, and TCRdb kept only the in-frame ones, dropping some. The table records fewer than 90,000 clones, 85% to 90% of them present only once. Source: CD4+ or CD8+ T cells sorted from blood, taken in a trial of the OX40 agonist ivuxolimab. These receptors all stem from an adult with an advanced solid tumor such as melanoma, head and neck, liver or kidney cancer.

J is TRBJ1-4 and V is TRBV2; TRBD1 matches at 8 bases. The V segment lost 5 bases and the J segment 5 bases; nucleotides outside the gene matches: 10. Germline CDR1 SNHLY, CDR2 FYNNEI. CDR3 length: 16 residues. The CDR3 DNA reads TGTGCCAGCAGTTCCCAGGGCCAGGGGGCGAATGAAAAACTGTTTTTT. It codes for CASSSQGQGANEKLFF.

The V and J genes are TRBV15 and TRBJ2-4, with 7 positions matching TRBD2. The V segment lost 0 bases and the J segment 0 bases; nucleotides outside the gene matches: 8. The CDR3 loop spans 18 amino acids. Germline V gene sequence: CDR1 LNHNV, CDR2 YYDKDF (reference sequence). The CDR3 DNA reads as TGTGCCACCAGCAGAGATTCCGGCGGGGGACTAGCCAAAAACATTCAGTACTTC. It yields the protein CATSRDSGGGLAKNIQYF.

This clone was counted a single time. This chain connects TRBV5-6 to TRBJ1-2; maybe TRBD1 (6 bases). Germline loops: CDR1 SGHDT, CDR2 YYEEEE. This CDR3 has 13 residues. Deletions cut 1 base from V and 4 bases from J, with 8 bases between. The CDR3: CASSLNRAYGYTF. CDR3 nucleotide sequence: TGTGCCAGCAGCTTGAACAGGGCCTATGGCTACACCTTC.

The rearrangement joins TRBV4-2 to TRBJ2-2, with D hard to call. V was clipped by 4 bases and J by 0 bases, with 6 bases between them. Germline V gene data show CDR1 as LGHNA and CDR2 as YNFKEQ. This CDR3 has 14 residues. The CDR3 nucleotides read TGTGCCAGCAGCCTATTTTCGAACACCGGGGAGCTGTTTTTT. It specifies CASSLFSNTGELFF.

Here the CDR3 DNA reads TGTGCCTGCGGCATCCAAGGCACTGAAGCTTTCTTT. Translating it yields CACGIQGTEAFF. The chain recombines TRBV30 with TRBJ1-1; unclear D gene. Between the trimmed V and J ends, which lost 6 bases and 4 bases, there was a span of 12 bases. Germline CDR1 GTSNPN, CDR2 SVGIG (reference sequence). CDR3 length: 12 residues.